A selection of T cell receptor beta chains follows, all from one sample in a study of beta chain features in type 1 diabetes. Profiled with immunoSEQ multiplex PCR; TCRdb holds only in-frame clones, not every one. The sample has 400,000 to 550,000 clones, 9.5% to 12% seen once. The sample consisted of naive CD4+ T cells from blood. Receptors originate from a woman aged 18-30 years in good health. CDR3s include the opening cysteine and the closing phenylalanine or tryptophan. The D gene is left open where the match is weak. Clone size is stated in some rows and not others, as once, few, many or a class when expanded.

d_gene: TRBD1; len: 13; v_gene: TRBV5-1; abundance: NA; j_gene: TRBJ2-5; CDR3nt: TGCGCCAGCTTAGGACAGGGGAAAGAGACCCAGTACTTC; CDR3aa: CASLGQGKETQYF
d_gene: NA; len: 14; v_gene: TRBV21-1; abundance: few; j_gene: TRBJ2-5; CDR3nt: TGTGCCAGCAGCAGGGGAAGGAGTCGGGAGACCCAGTACTTC; CDR3aa: CASSRGRSRETQYF
d_gene: NA; len: 11; v_gene: TRBV7-9; abundance: NA; j_gene: TRBJ1-1; CDR3nt: TGTGCCAGCAGCCTGGACTACGAAGCTTTCTTT; CDR3aa: CASSLDYEAFF
d_gene: NA; len: 15; v_gene: TRBV7-9; abundance: NA; j_gene: TRBJ2-3; CDR3nt: TGTGCCAGCAGCTTATATTCGACTGGCGGGGATACGCAGTATTTT; CDR3aa: CASSLYSTGGDTQYF
d_gene: NA; len: 14; v_gene: TRBV7-9; abundance: NA; j_gene: TRBJ2-1; CDR3nt: TGTGCCAGCAGCTATCCAGGTCGCCTTAATGAGCAGTTCTTC; CDR3aa: CASSYPGRLNEQFF
d_gene: NA; len: 15; v_gene: TRBV25-1; abundance: NA; j_gene: TRBJ2-1; CDR3nt: TGTGCCAGCAGTTTTAATAGCGTATACTACAATGAGCAGTTCTTC; CDR3aa: CASSFNSVYYNEQFF
d_gene: NA; len: 15; v_gene: TRBV28; abundance: NA; j_gene: TRBJ1-1; CDR3nt: TGTGCCAGCAGTTACCTGACCGGGTCTAACACTGAAGCTTTCTTT; CDR3aa: CASSYLTGSNTEAFF
d_gene: TRBD2; len: 13; v_gene: TRBV6-5; abundance: few; j_gene: TRBJ2-5; CDR3nt: TGTGCCAGCAGACTAGCGGGAGGAGAGACCCAGTACTTC; CDR3aa: CASRLAGGETQYF
d_gene: NA; len: 13; v_gene: TRBV5-1; abundance: NA; j_gene: TRBJ1-1; CDR3nt: TGCGCCAGCAGCTGGGGAGGAGGCACTGAAGCTTTCTTT; CDR3aa: CASSWGGGTEAFF
d_gene: TRBD2; len: 16; v_gene: TRBV30; abundance: few; j_gene: TRBJ2-3; CDR3nt: TGTGCCTGGATTAGAAGCGGGAGAGGGCCCACAGATACGCAGTATTTT; CDR3aa: CAWIRSGRGPTDTQYF
d_gene: NA; len: 15; v_gene: TRBV4-3; abundance: few; j_gene: TRBJ1-2; CDR3nt: TGCGCCAGCAGCCAAGAACTGCGGGACATATGGGGCTACACCTTC; CDR3aa: CASSQELRDIWGYTF
d_gene: TRBD1; len: 14; v_gene: TRBV6-5; abundance: NA; j_gene: TRBJ2-3; CDR3nt: TGTGCCAGCAGCAGGGACAGGGTCATGGATACGCAGTATTTT; CDR3aa: CASSRDRVMDTQYF
d_gene: NA; len: 17; v_gene: TRBV27; abundance: NA; j_gene: TRBJ2-2; CDR3nt: TGTGCCAGCAGTTCCTACCCCTCGGGTTCCCTGGCCCGGGAGCTGTTTTTT; CDR3aa: CASSSYPSGSLARELFF
d_gene: TRBD2; len: 16; v_gene: TRBV5-4; abundance: NA; j_gene: TRBJ2-5; CDR3nt: TGTGCCAGCAGCCCCACTAGCGGGGGGGCGGGAGAGACCCAGTACTTC; CDR3aa: CASSPTSGGAGETQYF
d_gene: NA; len: 13; v_gene: TRBV7-9; abundance: few; j_gene: TRBJ1-5; CDR3nt: TGTGCCAGCAGCCCCTACTTTGGGCAGCCCCAGCATTTT; CDR3aa: CASSPYFGQPQHF
d_gene: NA; len: 15; v_gene: TRBV28; abundance: many; j_gene: TRBJ2-6; CDR3nt: TGTGCCAGCAGTCCCGGGACATCGGGGGCCAACGTCCTGACTTTC; CDR3aa: CASSPGTSGANVLTF
d_gene: NA; len: 13; v_gene: TRBV9; abundance: NA; j_gene: TRBJ2-3; CDR3nt: TGTGCCAGCAGCGCCATCTCCACAGATACGCAGTATTTT; CDR3aa: CASSAISTDTQYF
d_gene: TRBD1; len: 16; v_gene: TRBV7-9; abundance: NA; j_gene: TRBJ1-1; CDR3nt: TGTGCCAGCAGCTTTCGACAGGGGGCGACGAACACTGAAGCTTTCTTT; CDR3aa: CASSFRQGATNTEAFF
d_gene: NA; len: 14; v_gene: TRBV6-6; abundance: NA; j_gene: TRBJ1-1; CDR3nt: TGTGCCGGGGAGCGGCAGGGGATAGGGACTGAAGCTTTCTTT; CDR3aa: CAGERQGIGTEAFF
d_gene: NA; len: 12; v_gene: TRBV28; abundance: few; j_gene: TRBJ1-2; CDR3nt: TGTGCCAGCGGTGGGAAACACTATGGCTACACCTTC; CDR3aa: CASGGKHYGYTF
d_gene: NA; len: 12; v_gene: TRBV9; abundance: few; j_gene: TRBJ2-1; CDR3nt: TGTGCCAGCAGCGACTCAGGGGCTCCGCAGTTCTTC; CDR3aa: CASSDSGAPQFF
d_gene: NA; len: 12; v_gene: TRBV6-6; abundance: NA; j_gene: TRBJ2-7; CDR3nt: TGTGCCAGCAGTCCCGCCTGGTACGAGCAGTACTTC; CDR3aa: CASSPAWYEQYF
d_gene: NA; len: 12; v_gene: TRBV28; abundance: NA; j_gene: TRBJ1-5; CDR3nt: TGTGCCAGCAGAAATGGAGATCAGCCCCAGCATTTT; CDR3aa: CASRNGDQPQHF
d_gene: NA; len: 10; v_gene: TRBV29-1; abundance: few; j_gene: TRBJ1-2; CDR3nt: TGCAGCGTTGTTGGGGCCGCAAGCCACTTC; CDR3aa: CSVVGAASHF